The clone carrying this TCR beta chain was seen a few times. V was cut by 3 bases and J by 10 bases, with 10 bases left in between. This CDR3 comprises 13 residues. CDR1 is MNHEY and CDR2 is SVGEGT in the germline V gene. Original methodology: Estimates of nucleated cell counts were drawn from the amplification of reference gene primers. Using immunoSEQ multiplex PCR, the repertoire was profiled, and TCRdb retains in-frame clones only, with some absent. That table is the source of V, J and clone size, and D and trimming were worked out from the DNA. The sample lists some 230,000 clones, roughly 89% occurring once. The sample is drawn from a study of blood T cell repertoires in COVID-19. Overall study: T cells, B-cell-depleted T cells, or PBMCs supplied cDNA or gDNA.

The rearrangement uses TRBV6-2 or TRBV6-3 and TRBJ1-6; D perhaps matches TRBD1 (5 bases). The sequenced material came from peripheral blood. The clonotype comes from a man aged 25-45 years who had recovered from COVID-19. The chain's CDR3 is CASSYSGDSPLHF. The DNA for the CDR3 is TGTGCCAGCAGTTATTCGGGGGACTCACCCCTCCACTTT.